What follows are 13 T cell receptor beta chains derived from one specimen sequenced in a study of OX40 agonist ivuxolimab in advanced cancers. Preparation of the library involved the immunoSEQ multiplex PCR assay. Held by TCRdb, this immuneACCESS table contains in-frame sequences only and omits some clones. Under half of the omission traces to an unresolved V gene where checked; the cause of the rest is unknown. The sample table shows tens of thousands of clones, and about 89% are seen once. 2% to 2.5% of the sample goes to the ten largest clones. Sample: CD4+ or CD8+ T cells sorted from blood, taken in a trial of the OX40 agonist ivuxolimab. The origin of the receptors is an adult with an advanced solid tumor such as melanoma, head and neck, liver or kidney cancer.

V is TRBV10-1 and J is TRBJ2-7; 8 bases agree with TRBD1. With V trimmed by 8 bases and J by 5 bases, 11 bases remained unmatched. Germline values: CDR1 WNHNN, CDR2 SYGVQD (reference sequence). This CDR3 region has 14 residues. This CDR3 reads CASSAGQGGDEQYF. CDR3 DNA sequence: TGCGCCAGCTCTGCTGGACAGGGTGGCGACGAGCAGTACTTC.

CDR3 loop: CASSLDGFTWNTQYF. For the CDR3, the DNA is TGTGCCAGCAGCCTCGACGGGTTTACGTGGAATACGCAGTATTTT. The rearrangement links TRBV7-2 to TRBJ2-3; D ambiguous. The germline gives CDR1 SGHTA, CDR2 FQGNSA. Trimming took 5 bases from V and 7 from J, leaving 19 bases between them. The CDR3 length is 15 residues.

The rearrangement links TRBV6-1 to TRBJ2-2; 7 bases map to TRBD2. The V and J ends lost 4 bases and 4 bases, in that order; junction bases with no gene match: 9. Germline values: CDR1 MNHNS, CDR2 SASEGT. CDR3 length: 16 amino acids. The CDR3 spells CASSGMLAATTGELFF. DNA of the CDR3: TGTGCCAGCAGTGGAATGCTAGCGGCCACCACCGGGGAGCTGTTTTTT.

The genes are TRBV4-2 and TRBJ2-7; 9 bases are a match to TRBD2. V shed 1 base and J 3 bases; nucleotides not matched to a gene: 7. The CDR3 extends over 16 amino acids. Germline V gene sequence: CDR1 LGHNA, CDR2 YNFKEQ. The CDR3 DNA follows: TGTGCCAGCAGCCAAGTACAAGCGGGGGGTGTCTACGAGCAGTACTTC. Its protein is CASSQVQAGGVYEQYF.

V gene TRBV5-6 combines with J gene TRBJ2-1, with unresolved D. Trimming pared 1 base from V and 5 bases from J, leaving 4 bases between. Germline values: CDR1 SGHDT, CDR2 YYEEEE. The CDR3 totals 12 residues. CDR3 sequence: CASSLNNNEQFF. Written as DNA, the CDR3 is TGTGCCAGCAGCTTGAACAACAATGAGCAGTTCTTC.

The V call is TRBV5-4, the J call TRBJ1-2; D possibly corresponds to TRBD1 (6 bases). V was cut by 6 bases and J by 5 bases, with 11 bases left in between. The CDR3 is 12 residues long. Germline V gives CDR1 SGHNT, CDR2 YYREEE (reference sequence). The CDR3 DNA is TGTGCCAGCACCCTACAGGGTTATGGCTACACCTTC. Residues: CASTLQGYGYTF. Together with reference TRBV5-4 and TRBJ1-2, the CDR3 gives the full variable domain: ETGVTQSPTHLIKTRGQQVTLRCSSQSGHNTVSWYQQALGQGPQFIFQYYREEENGRGNFPPRFSGLQFPNYSSELNVNALELDDSALYLCASTLQGYGYTFGSGTRLTVV.

The V gene is TRBV19, the J gene TRBJ2-1; D perhaps matches TRBD1 (6 bases). The CDR3 totals 14 residues. Germline CDR1 is LNHDA and CDR2 is SQIVND (reference sequence). Trimming pared 3 bases from V and 6 bases from J, leaving 12 bases between. Here the CDR3 reads CASSMAGVSNEQFF. In nucleotides, the CDR3 is TGTGCCAGTAGTATGGCAGGGGTAAGCAATGAGCAGTTCTTC.

V gene TRBV15 combines with J gene TRBJ1-1; D is possibly TRBD1 (5 bases). Germline loops: CDR1 LNHNV, CDR2 YYDKDF (reference sequence). The CDR3 spans 15 residues. V gave up 8 bases and J gave up 6 bases, with 22 bases separating them. CDR3 in amino acids: CATRSSGGFVAEAFF. The CDR3 DNA reads TGTGCCACCCGCTCTTCTGGGGGGTTTGTGGCTGAAGCTTTCTTT.

The chain combines TRBV7-2 with TRBJ2-1, with 7 positions matching TRBD2. The V gene's germline CDR1 is SGHTA and CDR2 FQGNSA. CDR3 length: 15 residues. Germline trimming cut 5 bases from V and 0 bases from J; bases unmatched to any gene: 4. The CDR3: CASSPPGGSYNEQFF. In DNA, the CDR3 is TGTGCCAGCAGCCCACCGGGAGGCTCCTACAATGAGCAGTTCTTC.

CDR3 nucleotides: TGTGCCAGCAGACGAGAGGCAGGTCGGGCCTACGAGCAGTACTTC. It is translated as CASRREAGRAYEQYF. The V and J genes are TRBV28 and TRBJ2-7, with unresolved D. From germline, CDR1 is MDHEN and CDR2 SYDVKM. The germline V and J ends were trimmed by 6 bases and 2 bases, with 17 bases remaining between them. The CDR3 is 15 amino acids.

V is TRBV28 and J is TRBJ2-5; D perhaps matches TRBD2 (6 bases). Germline CDR1 MDHEN, CDR2 SYDVKM. The CDR3 is made up of 14 amino acids. V was clipped by 7 bases and J by 1 base, with 13 bases between them. The CDR3 sequence is CASTGGMPQETQYF. The CDR3 coding sequence is TGTGCCAGCACCGGAGGGATGCCCCAAGAGACCCAGTACTTC.

V gene TRBV29-1 combines with J gene TRBJ2-1, with D perhaps TRBD2 (6 bases). The CDR3 has 15 residues. With 6 bases removed from V and 2 bases from J, the gap between germline ends came to 17 bases. Per the germline V gene, CDR1 is SQVTM and CDR2 is ANQGSEA. The CDR3 bases are TGCAGCGTCGTTGAGTCGGGAGTTGCCTACAATGAGCAGTTCTTC. Protein: CSVVESGVAYNEQFF.

The genes are TRBV5-1 and TRBJ1-2, with TRBD1 matching 12 bases. Germline values: CDR1 SGHRS, CDR2 YFSETQ. The CDR3 consists of 16 residues. Germline trimming cut 4 bases from V and 2 bases from J; bases unmatched to any gene: 6. CDR3 coding DNA: TGCGCCAGCAGCCAGGGACAGGGGGCCCAAAACTATGGCTACACCTTC. Protein sequence: CASSQGQGAQNYGYTF.